The 22 T cell receptor beta chains in this list originate from one sample, sequenced in a study of blood T cell repertoires in COVID-19. This table comes from immunoSEQ multiplex PCR, and its TCRdb copy is limited to in-frame clones, with some not included. The sample consists of approximately 200,000 clones, 86% of them appearing once. Sample: peripheral blood. The receptors originated from a woman aged 45-65 years with acute or convalescent COVID-19.

The DNA for the CDR3 is TGCGCCAGCAGCTTTGGGGGGATGGAGGAGACCCAGTACTTC. Protein sequence: CASSFGGMEETQYF. The V and J genes are TRBV5-1 and TRBJ2-5; possibly TRBD2 for D (6 bases). From germline, CDR1 is SGHRS and CDR2 YFSETQ. This CDR3 has 14 amino acids. Trimming left V 2 bases short and J 5 bases short, with 13 bases between.

The CDR3: CATSRVLAGGYEQYF. The CDR3 DNA sequence: TGTGCCACCAGCAGAGTTCTAGCGGGAGGATACGAGCAGTACTTC. The chain uses TRBV15 and TRBJ2-7; TRBD2 matches 11 bases. V shed 1 base, J shed 4 bases, and the junction held 3 bases outside the gene matches. Looked up from germline, CDR1 is LNHNV and CDR2 is YYDKDF (reference sequence). The CDR3 contains 15 residues.

In the case of this clone: Other DNA sequences in this specimen translate into the identical CDR3. V usage is TRBV3-1 (or the pseudogene TRBV3-2) and J usage is TRBJ1-1; tentative D call: TRBD1 (5 bases). Germline values: CDR1 LGHDT, CDR2 YNNKEL (reference sequence). V was pared by 1 base and J by 5 bases, with 8 bases between. This CDR3 has 13 residues. The CDR3 DNA is TGTGCCAGCAGCCAAGGGGGGGGGACTGAAGCTTTCTTT. Translation: CASSQGGGTEAFF.

J is TRBJ2-7 and V is TRBV7-2; D possibly corresponds to TRBD2 (7 bases). The germline V and J ends were trimmed by 2 bases and 3 bases, with 17 bases remaining between them. CDR3 size: 16 residues. Germline V gene data show CDR1 as SGHTA and CDR2 as FQGNSA. CDR3 in amino acids: CASSLRRGPLNYEQYF. The CDR3 nucleotides read TGTGCCAGCAGCTTAAGGCGGGGGCCACTAAACTACGAGCAGTACTTC. Looking up the rest from reference TRBV7-2 and TRBJ2-7 gives the full variable domain: GAGVSQSPSNKVTEKGKDVELRCDPISGHTALYWYRQSLGQGLEFLIYFQGNSAPDKSGLPSDRFSAERTGGSVSTLTIQRTQQEDSAVYLCASSLRRGPLNYEQYFGPGTRLTVT.

The chain links TRBV16 to TRBJ1-4; no reliable D call. Trimming took off 3 bases at V and 4 bases at J, with 12 bases between the two ends. Per the germline V gene, CDR1 is KGHSY and CDR2 is FQNENV. The CDR3 has 15 amino acids. Here the CDR3 reads CASSQTARNNEKLFF. Here the CDR3 DNA reads TGTGCCAGCAGCCAGACCGCTAGGAATAATGAAAAACTGTTTTTT.

The V call is TRBV5-1, the J call TRBJ1-4, with 7 bases fitting TRBD1. The CDR3 spans 15 residues. Trimming removed 3 bases from V and 5 bases from J; junction bases left unmatched: 7. The germline V gene encodes CDR1 SGHRS and CDR2 YFSETQ. CDR3: CASSSGTVENEKLFF. The DNA for the CDR3 is TGCGCCAGCAGCTCAGGGACAGTGGAAAATGAAAAACTGTTTTTT.

The gene calls are TRBV3-1 (or the pseudogene TRBV3-2) and TRBJ2-1, with 10 bases lining up with TRBD2. The V gene end was trimmed by 4 bases and the J gene end by 3 bases; junction bases not matched to a gene: 12. Germline lookup yields CDR1 LGHDT and CDR2 YNNKEL (reference sequence). The CDR3 has 18 residues. The CDR3 spells CASSRSPLLAGYYNEQFF. The CDR3, as DNA: TGTGCCAGCAGCCGTTCCCCGTTACTAGCGGGGTACTACAATGAGCAGTTCTTC.

The chain is built from TRBV5-4 and TRBJ2-3, with 9 bases fitting TRBD1. Germline trimming cut 2 bases from V and 6 bases from J; bases unmatched to any gene: 10. The CDR3 has 16 residues. Germline V gene lookup returns CDR1 SGHNT and CDR2 YYREEE (reference sequence). The CDR3, as DNA: TGTGCCAGCAGCTTTCCCGGGACAGGGCTTTCGGATACGCAGTATTTT. It codes for CASSFPGTGLSDTQYF. Full variable domain (rest looked up from reference TRBV5-4 and TRBJ2-3): ETGVTQSPTHLIKTRGQQVTLRCSSQSGHNTVSWYQQALGQGPQFIFQYYREEENGRGNFPPRFSGLQFPNYSSELNVNALELDDSALYLCASSFPGTGLSDTQYFGPGTRLTVL.

The chain joins TRBV5-1 to TRBJ2-7; maybe TRBD1 (5 bases). V lost 0 bases and J lost 2, with 9 bases in between. The CDR3 is 14 amino acids. Germline V gene sequence: CDR1 SGHRS, CDR2 YFSETQ. CDR3 nucleotide sequence: TGCGCCAGCAGCTTGGCGGACACTCCCTACGAGCAGTACTTC. It encodes CASSLADTPYEQYF.

The chain joins TRBV6-5 to TRBJ2-7; 12 nucleotides match TRBD2. This CDR3 is 14 amino acids long. V trimming: 7 bases; J trimming: 7 bases; junction bases outside the gene matches: 8. CDR1 is MNHEY, CDR2 SVGAGI, per germline. CDR3 protein: CASKLAGGPGEQYF. DNA of the CDR3: TGTGCCAGCAAGCTAGCGGGAGGGCCGGGGGAGCAGTACTTC.

The chain employs TRBV19 and TRBJ1-4, with 7 bases that match TRBD1. Per germline, CDR1 LNHDA and CDR2 SQIVND (reference sequence). The CDR3 extends over 17 amino acids. The trim removed 0 bases at V and 1 base at J, leaving 5 bases unmatched. In DNA form, the CDR3 reads TGTGCCAGTAGTATAGATAGGAGGGGGCGAACTAATGAAAAACTGTTTTTT. Translation gives CASSIDRRGRTNEKLFF.

The V call is TRBV7-2, the J call TRBJ2-5; weak D call: TRBD1 (5 bases). Germline assignment: CDR1 SGHTA and CDR2 FQGNSA. The CDR3 contains 14 residues. V was pared by 5 bases and J by 7 bases, with 17 bases between. The DNA of the CDR3 is TGTGCCAGCAGCACAGGACGGTCGGATGGGACCCAGTACTTC. This gives the protein CASSTGRSDGTQYF.

The chain recombines TRBV19 with TRBJ1-5; D remains unclear. The CDR3 has 13 residues. Germline V gene data show CDR1 as LNHDA and CDR2 as SQIVND (reference sequence). The germline V and J ends were trimmed by 1 base and 7 bases, with 8 bases remaining between them. The CDR3 protein is CASSIATRQPQHF. The CDR3, as DNA: TGTGCCAGTAGTATAGCCACAAGACAGCCCCAGCATTTT.

The table lists this clone with a few counts. The CDR3 bases are TGTGCCAGCAGCTGGAGCGGGAGCAGTTTGGACACCGGGGAGCTGTTTTTT. It is translated as CASSWSGSSLDTGELFF. This chain uses TRBV11-3 with TRBJ2-2; 8 nucleotides align to TRBD2. This CDR3 is built from 17 residues. The V gene's germline CDR1 is SGHNT and CDR2 YENEEA. V lost 4 bases, J lost 3 bases, and 10 bases stayed unmatched.

The chain carries TRBV19 and TRBJ1-2; D unresolved. Germline lookup yields CDR1 LNHDA and CDR2 SQIVND (reference sequence). V lost 8 bases and J 5 bases, leaving 15 bases between the germline ends. The CDR3 consists of 13 residues. CDR3 sequence reads: CASGLGVEYGYTF. CDR3 in DNA: TGTGCCAGTGGGTTGGGAGTAGAATATGGCTACACCTTC.

The chain uses TRBV7-6 and TRBJ2-1, with 8 bases fitting TRBD1. The junction had 11 bases not matched to a gene; V was cut back by 0 bases and J by 10 bases. The CDR3 has 16 residues. From germline, CDR1 is SGHVS and CDR2 FNYEAQ. The DNA of the CDR3 is TGTGCCAGCAGCTTAGCGCTCCGACAGGGGAGTCCCGAGCAGTTCTTC. Encoded protein: CASSLALRQGSPEQFF.

The J gene is TRBJ2-3, the V gene TRBV11-2, with 9 nucleotides matching TRBD2. The trim removed 5 bases at V and 1 base at J, leaving 7 bases unmatched. The CDR3 totals 16 residues. Germline V gene sequence: CDR1 SGHAT, CDR2 FQNNGV. The CDR3 sequence: CASSNSGSGRTDTQYF. The CDR3 region has the DNA TGTGCCAGCAGCAATAGCGGGAGCGGGCGCACAGATACGCAGTATTTT.

V and J are TRBV7-6 and TRBJ2-7; perhaps TRBD1 as D (5 bases). Per germline, CDR1 SGHVS and CDR2 FNYEAQ. V was shortened by 1 base and J by 2 bases, with 12 bases between the two germline ends. This CDR3 contains 15 residues. Here the CDR3 DNA reads TGTGCCAGCAGCTTAGAGGCAGGGTTGACCTACGAGCAGTACTTC. Translating it yields CASSLEAGLTYEQYF.

This clone was observed a single time. This chain uses TRBV19 with TRBJ1-4, with D unresolved. Between the trimmed V and J ends, which lost 6 bases and 4 bases, there was a span of 9 bases. The V gene's germline CDR1 is LNHDA and CDR2 SQIVND (reference sequence). The CDR3 loop spans 13 amino acids. For the CDR3, the DNA is TGTGCCAGTAGCCTATCCCTTAATGAAAAACTGTTTTTT. It encodes CASSLSLNEKLFF.

The chain is built from TRBV10-3 and TRBJ1-6; D uncertain. CDR3 size: 14 residues. Trimming shortened V by 7 bases and J by 5 bases, and 12 bases separated the two germline ends. The germline CDR1 and CDR2 sequences are ENHRY and SYGVKD. CDR3 coding DNA: TGTGCCATCAAGGCGGGGTCTGATAATTCACCCCTCCACTTT. Its translation: CAIKAGSDNSPLHF.

Of note for this clone: This CDR3 is also generated by other DNA sequences in the sample. The V gene is TRBV6-5, the J gene TRBJ1-2, with 9 bases that match TRBD1. CDR1 is MNHEY, CDR2 SVGAGI, per germline. The CDR3 is 15 amino acids. V gave up 4 bases and J gave up 5 bases; unmatched junction bases: 8. The DNA for the CDR3 is TGTGCCAGCAGTTCAGCAGGGACAGGGTCATATGGCTACACCTTC. Protein: CASSSAGTGSYGYTF.

CDR3 nucleotide sequence: TGTGCCAGCAGTTTATCCCCCCTCGGGGAGACCCAGTACTTC. Its translation is CASSLSPLGETQYF. The gene calls are TRBV27 and TRBJ2-5; D is ambiguous. The germline CDR1 and CDR2 sequences are MNHEY and SMNVEV (reference sequence). The CDR3 loop spans 14 amino acids. V was cut by 0 bases and J by 5 bases, with 10 bases left in between.